This paragraph covers one T cell receptor (beta chain) sequence. The data belong to a study of blood T cell repertoires in COVID-19. Study context: Some COVID-19 samples were acute and others convalescent; all came from the United States, Italy and Spain. The cDNA or gDNA used as material had been derived from T cells, B-cell-depleted T cells, or PBMCs.

The germline gives CDR1 MNHEY, CDR2 SVGAGI. The V end lost 6 bases, the J end lost 6 bases, and 12 bases lay between the germline ends. This CDR3 has 13 residues. As processed by the authors: Estimation of nucleated cell counts relied on the amplification of reference gene primers. Repertoires were generated with immunoSEQ multiplex PCR, while TCRdb's copy carries only in-frame clones and drops some. V, J and clone size reflect that table, while D and trimming were determined from the DNA. Among approximately 99,000 clones, less than 90% were seen once, and the ten largest hold less than 2%. This TCR derives from a man in his 70s with active or convalescent COVID-19. What was sequenced was peripheral blood. The rearrangement links TRBV6-5 to TRBJ1-5; a weak D match, TRBD1 (5 bases). CDR3 region: CASRSGSRQPQHF. CDR3 sequence (DNA): TGTGCCAGCAGGTCAGGGTCGCGTCAGCCCCAGCATTTT.